The T cell receptor beta chain under discussion was sequenced for a study of early T cells in non-severe SARS-CoV-2 infection. About the research overall: Sequencing used unsorted whole-blood bulk RNA, so chains lack pairing.

A remark on this clonotype: What it binds is unknown.

Trimming took off 0 bases at V and 5 bases at J, with 15 bases between the two ends. The CDR3 runs to 16 residues. The V gene's germline CDR1 is MGHRA and CDR2 YSYEKL. Attachment of unique molecular identifiers was made to individual cDNA molecules. TCRdb ran MiXCR on the 5' RACE reads and lists one entry per CDR3 protein. The table includes around 60,000 distinct CDR3 sequences, 20% detected once. General study results and limits: Comparison of clonotypes with VDJdb favored anti-spike CD8 responses while missing private and CD4 specificities.

The sequence came from an adult who was a healthcare worker with PCR-confirmed SARS-CoV-2 infection or an uninfected control (not recorded which). The specimen was whole blood, collected at baseline. V and J are TRBV4-1 and TRBJ2-3; D tentatively reads TRBD1 or TRBD2 (5 bases each). The CDR3 DNA sequence: TGCGCCAGCAGCCAAGAGACAGCCTTTCGGGGAGATACGCAGTATTTT. It codes for CASSQETAFRGDTQYF.